A selection of T cell receptor beta chains follows, all from one sample in a study of cytomegalovirus exposure and HLA in healthy donors. Using immunoSEQ multiplex PCR, the repertoire was profiled, and TCRdb retains in-frame clones only, with some absent. This sample yields around 210,000 clones, of which approximately 79% are seen a single time; about 1.5% belongs to the top ten. The sequencing input was PBMCs. These receptors were obtained from a man between 50 and 59 years old in good health and CMV-seronegative. Each CDR3 is given with its conserved first and last residue. D genes are given only for firm matches. The listing skips clone size in some rows; elsewhere it reads once, few, many or a size class.

CDR3 protein	CDR3 DNA	J gene	V gene	clone size	D gene
CASSSIDYNEQFF	TGCGCCAGCAGCTCGATAGACTACAATGAGCAGTTCTTC	TRBJ2-1	TRBV5-1	.	.
CASSYSFLVTGSPLHF	TGTGCCAGCAGTTACTCGTTTTTAGTAACGGGTTCACCCCTCCACTTT	TRBJ1-6	TRBV6-5	.	.
CASSLGQGRTEAFF	TGCGCCAGCAGCCTGGGACAGGGACGAACTGAAGCTTTCTTT	TRBJ1-1	TRBV5-1	.	TRBD1
CASSQDTGTESNTGELFF	TGTGCCAGCAGCCAAGATACAGGGACAGAGTCTAACACCGGGGAGCTGTTTTTT	TRBJ2-2	TRBV14	.	TRBD1
CASSPGYEQYF	TGTGCCAGCAGTCCGGGGTACGAGCAGTACTTC	TRBJ2-7	TRBV27	.	.
CAISGREEDTQYF	TGTGCCATCAGTGGGCGGGAGGAGGATACGCAGTATTTT	TRBJ2-3	TRBV10-3	.	TRBD2
CAWSQRGGQEITYEQYF	TGTGCCTGGAGCCAAAGAGGGGGACAGGAGATCACCTACGAGCAGTACTTC	TRBJ2-7	TRBV30	.	TRBD1
CASSFLRFRDSPLHF	TGTGCCAGCAGTTTTCTTAGATTTAGAGATTCACCCCTCCACTTT	TRBJ1-6	TRBV28	.	.
CASSIGLAGAYNEQFF	TGTGCCAGCAGTATAGGACTAGCGGGAGCCTACAATGAGCAGTTCTTC	TRBJ2-1	TRBV27	.	TRBD2
CASRSGDTEAFF	TGTGCCAGCAGATCAGGTGATACTGAAGCTTTCTTT	TRBJ1-1	TRBV7-9	once	.
CASRELAVVGEQYF	TGTGCCAGCAGGGAACTAGCGGTGGTCGGGGAGCAGTACTTC	TRBJ2-7	TRBV27	.	TRBD2
CASSLDGAYEQYF	TGCGCCAGCAGCTTAGACGGAGCCTACGAGCAGTACTTC	TRBJ2-7	TRBV5-1	.	.
CASSIDPGVRYQPQHF	TGTGCCAGTAGTATAGATCCGGGGGTTCGGTATCAGCCCCAGCATTTT	TRBJ1-5	TRBV19	.	.
CASSQEALNTEAFF	TGCGCCAGCAGCCAAGAGGCCTTGAACACTGAAGCTTTCTTT	TRBJ1-1	TRBV4-1	.	.
CASSPGQVTGELFF	TGTGCCAGCTCACCCGGACAAGTCACCGGGGAGCTGTTTTTT	TRBJ2-2	TRBV18	.	.
CASSPRGSSTNEKLFF	TGCGCCAGCAGCCCTCGAGGCAGTTCAACTAATGAAAAACTGTTTTTT	TRBJ1-4	TRBV5-1	few	.
CASMRNTGELFF	TGTGCCAGCATGCGGAACACCGGGGAGCTGTTTTTT	TRBJ2-2	TRBV7-9	.	.
CASRSPLSGRVTDTQYF	TGTGCCAGCAGATCCCCCCTTAGCGGGAGGGTAACAGATACGCAGTATTTT	TRBJ2-3	TRBV5-8	few	TRBD2
CASSERGEKLFF	TGTGCCAGCAGTGAACGAGGCGAAAAACTGTTTTTT	TRBJ1-4	TRBV2	once	.
CASSPGQSGSSHEQYF	TGCGCCAGCAGCCCAGGACAGTCGGGGAGCTCTCACGAGCAGTACTTC	TRBJ2-7	TRBV4-1	.	.
CASSPGQGATPLHF	TGTGCCAGCTCACCGGGACAGGGGGCGACACCCCTCCACTTT	TRBJ1-6	TRBV18	.	TRBD1
CASSLPLAGVGEQFF	TGTGCCAGCAGTTTACCCCTAGCGGGAGTGGGGGAGCAGTTCTTC	TRBJ2-1	TRBV28	.	TRBD2
CASSSVASYEQYF	TGCGCCAGCAGCTCGGTAGCTTCCTACGAGCAGTACTTC	TRBJ2-7	TRBV5-1	.	.
CASRSDGDIQYF	TGTGCCAGCAGGTCCGACGGGGATATTCAGTACTTC	TRBJ2-4	TRBV5-5	.	.
CASSLARVARRVGEQYF	TGTGCCAGCAGCTTAGCGCGGGTAGCCCGAAGAGTAGGGGAGCAGTACTTC	TRBJ2-7	TRBV7-2	.	.
CASSYQGRDTEAFF	TGCGCCAGCAGCTACCAGGGTAGGGACACTGAAGCTTTCTTT	TRBJ1-1	TRBV5-1	.	.
CASSLDRGSSYNEQFF	TGTGCCAGCAGCTTGGACAGGGGCAGCTCCTACAATGAGCAGTTCTTC	TRBJ2-1	TRBV13	few	TRBD1
CASSPSGTGYTGELFF	TGTGCCAGCTCACCCTCCGGGACAGGGTATACCGGGGAGCTGTTTTTT	TRBJ2-2	TRBV18	.	TRBD1
CASSASANYGYTF	TGTGCCAGCAGTGCCTCGGCTAACTATGGCTACACCTTC	TRBJ1-2	TRBV7-9	.	.
CARTEKDGAGGPPDTQYF	TGTGCCAGAACGGAAAAAGACGGGGCGGGAGGGCCCCCAGATACGCAGTATTTT	TRBJ2-3	TRBV19	.	TRBD2
CASSYSGTGVGTEAFF	TGTGCCAGCAGTTACTCCGGGACAGGGGTTGGAACTGAAGCTTTCTTT	TRBJ1-1	TRBV6-5	.	TRBD1
CASRPTTAGGYKEQFF	TGTGCCAGCCGTCCGACAACAGCGGGAGGATATAAGGAGCAGTTCTTC	TRBJ2-1	TRBV28	.	TRBD2
CASSKLAGVEDEQFF	TGTGCCAGTAGTAAGCTAGCGGGAGTCGAGGATGAGCAGTTCTTC	TRBJ2-1	TRBV19	.	TRBD2
CAWSYRGRNTIYF	TGTGCCTGGAGTTACAGGGGGAGAAACACCATATATTTT	TRBJ1-3	TRBV30	.	TRBD1
CASSDLAGRRGNIQYF	TGCGCCAGCAGTGACCTAGCGGGCAGGCGGGGAAACATTCAGTACTTC	TRBJ2-4	TRBV4-1	few	TRBD2
CASSLTGPDTQYF	TGTGCCAGCAGCTTGACAGGGCCAGATACGCAGTATTTT	TRBJ2-3	TRBV5-5	few	.
CASSLDFSLAGGSYEQYF	TGTGCCAGCAGCTTGGACTTCTCGCTAGCGGGAGGGTCCTACGAGCAGTACTTC	TRBJ2-7	TRBV5-4	.	TRBD2
CASSFQGLYEQYF	TGTGCCAGCAGTTTCCAGGGGTTGTACGAGCAGTACTTC	TRBJ2-7	TRBV28	.	.
CASSFWGSGFTDTQYF	TGCGCCAGCAGCTTTTGGGGTAGCGGGTTCACAGATACGCAGTATTTT	TRBJ2-3	TRBV5-1	.	TRBD2
CASTNGGSPLHF	TGTGCCAGCACTAATGGAGGTTCACCCCTCCACTTT	TRBJ1-6	TRBV6-5	.	.
CASSQLQGFYEQYF	TGTGCCAGCAGCCAATTACAGGGGTTCTACGAGCAGTACTTC	TRBJ2-7	TRBV14	.	TRBD1
CFRAQGPKENTEAFF	TGTTTCCGAGCACAGGGGCCAAAAGAGAACACTGAAGCTTTCTTT	TRBJ1-1	TRBV5-4	.	TRBD1
CASGVGEMNEQFF	TGCGCCAGCGGAGTGGGAGAGATGAATGAGCAGTTCTTC	TRBJ2-1	TRBV5-1	.	.
CASSLIQGVNTEAFF	TGCGCCAGCAGCTTGATACAGGGGGTGAACACTGAAGCTTTCTTT	TRBJ1-1	TRBV5-1	once	TRBD1
CATLEGQGKEKLFF	TGTGCCACCCTGGAGGGACAGGGGAAGGAAAAACTGTTTTTT	TRBJ1-4	TRBV28	.	TRBD1
CASSLARENTEAFF	TGTGCCAGCAGCTTAGCGCGTGAGAACACTGAAGCTTTCTTT	TRBJ1-1	TRBV11-1	.	.
CASSQVGNGGGEKLFF	TGTGCCAGCAGCCAAGTCGGTAACGGGGGAGGGGAAAAACTGTTTTTT	TRBJ1-4	TRBV4-2	.	.
CASSDSSEAFF	TGTGCCAGCAGCGACAGTTCCGAAGCTTTCTTT	TRBJ1-1	TRBV11-3	.	.
CASTPTGYSNQPQHF	TGTGCCAGCACCCCTACAGGGTATAGCAATCAGCCCCAGCATTTT	TRBJ1-5	TRBV27	few	.
CASSASDEKLFF	TGTGCCAGCAGTGCCTCGGATGAAAAACTGTTTTTT	TRBJ1-4	TRBV25-1	few	.
CASVLGAGTGQGGSPLHF	TGTGCCAGCGTTCTGGGGGCCGGGACAGGGCAGGGGGGTTCACCCCTCCACTTT	TRBJ1-6	TRBV2	.	TRBD1
CASSASGQGTSYNEQFF	TGTGCCAGCAGCGCCTCGGGACAGGGGACGTCCTACAATGAGCAGTTCTTC	TRBJ2-1	TRBV9	.	TRBD1
CASSLNGLTYEQYF	TGTGCCAGCAGTCTAAACGGACTAACCTACGAGCAGTACTTC	TRBJ2-7	TRBV27	.	.
CASSSGQTGYTF	TGCGCCAGCAGCTCCGGACAGACTGGCTACACCTTC	TRBJ1-2	TRBV5-1	.	.
CASSQRGGHLNEQFF	TGTGCCAGCAGCCAAAGGGGGGGGCATTTGAATGAGCAGTTCTTC	TRBJ2-1	TRBV9	.	.